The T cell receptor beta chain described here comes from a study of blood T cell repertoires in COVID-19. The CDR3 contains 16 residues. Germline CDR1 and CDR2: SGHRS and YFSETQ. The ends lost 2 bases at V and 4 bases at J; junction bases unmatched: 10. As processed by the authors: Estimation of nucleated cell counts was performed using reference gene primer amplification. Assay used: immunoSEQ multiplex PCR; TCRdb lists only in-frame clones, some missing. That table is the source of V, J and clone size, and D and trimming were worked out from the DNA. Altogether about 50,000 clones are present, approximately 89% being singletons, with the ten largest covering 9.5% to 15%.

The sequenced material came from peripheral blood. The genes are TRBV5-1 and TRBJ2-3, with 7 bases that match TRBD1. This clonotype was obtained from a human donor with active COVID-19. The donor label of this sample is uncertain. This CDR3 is CASSFFLTGSADTQYF. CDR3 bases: TGCGCCAGCAGCTTCTTCCTGACAGGGAGCGCAGATACGCAGTATTTT. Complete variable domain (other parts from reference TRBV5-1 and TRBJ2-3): KAGVTQTPRYLIKTRGQQVTLSCSPISGHRSVSWYQQTPGQGLQFLFEYFSETQRNKGNFPGRFSGRQFSNSRSEMNVSTLELGDSALYLCASSFFLTGSADTQYFGPGTRLTVL.